This is a list of T cell receptor beta chains from one sample in a study of blood T cell repertoires in COVID-19. TCRdb's table, derived via immunoSEQ multiplex PCR, lists solely in-frame clones and lacks some. This sample has about 300,000 clones, with approximately 90% found just once. The sequenced material came from peripheral blood. These receptors were obtained from a man between 18 and 35 years old with active or convalescent COVID-19. Each CDR3 is given with its conserved first and last residue. D genes are given only for firm matches. Clone sizes are given selectively: once, few, many, or a class where the clone is expanded.

16,TRBD2,TRBJ2-3,TRBV6-6,.,TGTGCCAGCAGTTACCCCCAGCGGGAGTCGTCAGATACGCAGTATTTT,CASSYPQRESSDTQYF
14,TRBD2,TRBJ2-6,TRBV5-6,.,TGTGCCAGCACGGGGGGCTCTGGGGCCAACGTCCTGACTTTC,CASTGGSGANVLTF
14,TRBD2,TRBJ2-2,TRBV7-2,.,TGTGCCAGCAGCACCACTAGCGGCACCGGGGAGCTGTTTTTT,CASSTTSGTGELFF
15,.,TRBJ2-1,TRBV28,.,TGTGCCAGCAGTCCGGGCCTCAGGGCCTACAATGAGCAGTTCTTC,CASSPGLRAYNEQFF
15,TRBD1,TRBJ1-3,TRBV2,.,TGTGCCAGCGGTTCCCAGACAGGGGCGGGAAACACCATATATTTT,CASGSQTGAGNTIYF
17,.,TRBJ2-6,TRBV2,.,TGTGCCAGCAACGAAAGGGGTCCTAGCTCTGGGGCCAACGTCCTGACTTTC,CASNERGPSSGANVLTF
14,.,TRBJ1-5,TRBV2,.,TGTGCCAGCAGGGGCCCGGGAGGCAATCAGCCCCAGCATTTT,CASRGPGGNQPQHF
15,TRBD1,TRBJ2-2,TRBV5-1,few,TGCGCCAGCAGCTCGGGACAGGGCTGGACCGGGGAGCTGTTTTTT,CASSSGQGWTGELFF
16,.,TRBJ2-5,TRBV7-3,.,TGTGCCAGCAGCCCCTCGCCGGGGGACAGCCAAGAGACCCAGTACTTC,CASSPSPGDSQETQYF
15,TRBD2,TRBJ2-5,TRBV5-1,.,TGCGCCAGCAGCCTTAGCGGGAGGGCCGCGGAGACCCAGTACTTC,CASSLSGRAAETQYF
14,.,TRBJ2-1,TRBV29-1,.,TGCAGCGCAACATCCAGGAGCGGTTACAATGAGCAGTTCTTC,CSATSRSGYNEQFF
17,TRBD2,TRBJ2-2,TRBV18,.,TGTGCCAGCTCACCCTCAGCGGGAGGGCCGAACACCGGGGAGCTGTTTTTT,CASSPSAGGPNTGELFF
15,TRBD2,TRBJ2-7,TRBV20-1,.,TGCAGTGCTAGTGGCCTAGCGGATCTTTCCTACGAGCAGTACTTC,CSASGLADLSYEQYF
15,.,TRBJ2-7,TRBV25-1,.,TGTGCCAGCAGTGATATAATTGGGGGAGGATACGAGCAGTACTTC,CASSDIIGGGYEQYF
15,TRBD1,TRBJ2-1,TRBV7-9,.,TGTGCCAGCAGCTTAGCGGGGACAGTATACAATGAGCAGTTCTTC,CASSLAGTVYNEQFF
16,TRBD1,TRBJ2-5,TRBV25-1,.,TGTGCCAGCAGTCCACAGGGGGCGCGGGCCTTGGAGACCCAGTACTTC,CASSPQGARALETQYF
15,.,TRBJ2-7,TRBV9,.,TGTGCCAGCAGCGTAGGAGGGGGTGGCCCCTACGAGCAGTACTTC,CASSVGGGGPYEQYF
13,TRBD1,TRBJ1-1,TRBV7-2,few,TGTGCCAGCAGGGACAGGGTGAACACTGAAGCTTTCTTT,CASRDRVNTEAFF
17,TRBD1,TRBJ1-1,TRBV5-1,.,TGCGCCAGCAGCTTGGTTTGGCAGGGGGGACTGAACACTGAAGCTTTCTTT,CASSLVWQGGLNTEAFF
11,.,TRBJ2-5,TRBV18,.,TGTGCCAGCTCACCAGAGGAGACCCAGTACTTC,CASSPEETQYF
14,TRBD2,TRBJ2-2,TRBV6-5,.,TGTGCCTCCGAAGGGCTAGCGGACACCGGGGAGCTGTTTTTT,CASEGLADTGELFF